One and the same sample provided the 3 T cell receptor beta chains below, sequenced in a study of cytomegalovirus exposure and HLA in healthy donors. TCRdb's table, derived via immunoSEQ multiplex PCR, lists solely in-frame clones and lacks some. In the table there are 75,000 to 95,000 clones, roughly 96% of which are singletons. Sample: PBMCs. These receptors were collected from a man in his late teens or twenties in good health and CMV-seronegative.

The chain links TRBV7-6 to TRBJ1-2; 9 bases fit TRBD1. CDR1 is SGHVS and CDR2 is FNYEAQ in the germline V gene. The junction had 9 bases not matched to a gene; V was cut back by 5 bases and J by 2 bases. This CDR3 has 16 residues. CDR3 sequence: CASSPGFGTGNYGYTF. The CDR3 nucleotides read TGTGCCAGCAGCCCAGGTTTCGGGACAGGGAACTATGGCTACACCTTC.

In DNA, the CDR3 is TGTGCCAGCAGTGAAAGGGGAGGAAGGCAAGGAAACACCATATATTTT. Protein product: CASSERGGRQGNTIYF. This chain links TRBV25-1 with TRBJ1-3; D possibly corresponds to TRBD1 (5 bases). The CDR3 covers 16 residues. V was shortened by 2 bases and J by 4 bases, with 15 bases between the two germline ends. In germline, CDR1 is MGHDK, CDR2 SYGVNS.

The rearrangement links TRBV5-1 to TRBJ1-1, with D perhaps matching TRBD1 (5 bases). This CDR3 has 17 amino acids. In germline, CDR1 is SGHRS, CDR2 YFSETQ. The germline V and J ends were trimmed by 0 bases and 1 base, with 16 bases remaining between them. The CDR3, as DNA: TGCGCCAGCAGCTTGGACGGATCGGGGGTAAGGAACACTGAAGCTTTCTTT. Its protein is CASSLDGSGVRNTEAFF.